These T cell receptor beta chains were read from a single sample in a study of radiation and T cells in renal cell carcinoma. Profiled with immunoSEQ multiplex PCR; TCRdb holds only in-frame clones, not every one. In the table there are around 170,000 clones, 88% of which are singletons. The sample here was blood, taken from a patient whose treatment included radiotherapy and nephrectomy. These TCRs come from a woman aged 50 to 60 with renal cell carcinoma. CDR3s include the opening cysteine and the closing phenylalanine or tryptophan. Fields, in order: J gene, D gene, V gene, clone size, CDR3 protein, CDR3 DNA. The D gene is left open where the match is weak. Size values are once, few and many counts, or a class for expanded clones, and some rows have none.

J gene: TRBJ2-7
D gene: -
V gene: TRBV19
clone size: -
CDR3 protein: CASSIRPTTTFYEQYF
CDR3 DNA: TGTGCCAGTAGTATACGACCCACCACAACCTTCTACGAGCAGTACTTC

J gene: TRBJ2-3
D gene: -
V gene: TRBV7-2
clone size: -
CDR3 protein: CASSKDHTDTQYF
CDR3 DNA: TGTGCCAGCAGCAAAGACCACACAGATACGCAGTATTTT

J gene: TRBJ2-2
D gene: TRBD2
V gene: TRBV7-7
clone size: -
CDR3 protein: CASSRLAGVFGELFF
CDR3 DNA: TGTGCTAGCAGCCGACTAGCGGGGGTATTCGGGGAGCTGTTTTTT

J gene: TRBJ2-7
D gene: TRBD1
V gene: TRBV9
clone size: -
CDR3 protein: CASSSQPGQGLEQYF
CDR3 DNA: TGTGCCAGCAGCTCTCAACCGGGACAGGGCCTCGAGCAGTACTTC

J gene: TRBJ2-5
D gene: -
V gene: TRBV6-1
clone size: -
CDR3 protein: CASSDLRSETQYF
CDR3 DNA: TGTGCCAGCAGTGACTTGAGATCGGAGACCCAGTACTTC

J gene: TRBJ2-3
D gene: -
V gene: TRBV7-2
clone size: few
CDR3 protein: CASSLTAGTDTQYF
CDR3 DNA: TGTGCCAGCAGCTTAACTGCGGGCACAGATACGCAGTATTTT

J gene: TRBJ2-5
D gene: TRBD2
V gene: TRBV10-3
clone size: once
CDR3 protein: CAISSGGAEETQYF
CDR3 DNA: TGTGCCATCAGTAGCGGGGGGGCCGAGGAGACCCAGTACTTC

J gene: TRBJ2-3
D gene: TRBD2
V gene: TRBV4-1
clone size: -
CDR3 protein: CASSQSLAGGTDTQYF
CDR3 DNA: TGCGCCAGCAGCCAATCCCTAGCGGGGGGCACAGATACGCAGTATTTT

J gene: TRBJ2-1
D gene: -
V gene: TRBV5-6
clone size: -
CDR3 protein: CASSSVRGGVYNEQFF
CDR3 DNA: TGTGCCAGCAGCTCCGTCCGAGGTGGGGTTTACAATGAGCAGTTCTTC

J gene: TRBJ1-2
D gene: -
V gene: TRBV5-4
clone size: -
CDR3 protein: CASSLEADRGYGYTF
CDR3 DNA: TGTGCCAGCAGCTTGGAGGCAGACCGGGGTTATGGCTACACCTTC

J gene: TRBJ2-5
D gene: TRBD2
V gene: TRBV6-1
clone size: few
CDR3 protein: CASRPGLAGSKTQYF
CDR3 DNA: TGTGCCAGCAGACCCGGACTAGCGGGGTCGAAGACCCAGTACTTC

J gene: TRBJ2-7
D gene: -
V gene: TRBV5-6
clone size: -
CDR3 protein: CASSYLLYEQYF
CDR3 DNA: TGTGCCAGCAGCTATCTTCTCTACGAGCAGTACTTC

J gene: TRBJ2-7
D gene: TRBD1
V gene: TRBV10-3
clone size: -
CDR3 protein: CAIKSEGASLYEQYF
CDR3 DNA: TGTGCCATCAAAAGTGAGGGGGCATCGTTGTACGAGCAGTACTTC

J gene: TRBJ1-4
D gene: -
V gene: TRBV15
clone size: -
CDR3 protein: CATSDWTTNEKLFF
CDR3 DNA: TGTGCCACCAGCGACTGGACAACTAATGAAAAACTGTTTTTT

J gene: TRBJ2-7
D gene: -
V gene: TRBV10-3
clone size: once
CDR3 protein: CAISPTLDSYEQYF
CDR3 DNA: TGTGCCATCAGCCCCACCCTGGACTCCTACGAGCAGTACTTC

J gene: TRBJ1-1
D gene: -
V gene: TRBV7-2
clone size: -
CDR3 protein: CASSFALQGNTEAFF
CDR3 DNA: TGTGCCAGCAGCTTCGCTCTACAGGGGAACACTGAAGCTTTCTTT

J gene: TRBJ1-1
D gene: -
V gene: TRBV9
clone size: -
CDR3 protein: CASSLTTGNTEAFF
CDR3 DNA: TGTGCCAGCAGCCTAACGACAGGGAACACTGAAGCTTTCTTT

J gene: TRBJ2-7
D gene: TRBD1
V gene: TRBV2
clone size: -
CDR3 protein: CASRGQGSYEQYF
CDR3 DNA: TGTGCCAGCAGGGGACAGGGCTCCTACGAGCAGTACTTC

J gene: TRBJ2-3
D gene: -
V gene: TRBV20-1
clone size: -
CDR3 protein: CSGVSTDTQYF
CDR3 DNA: TGCAGTGGTGTTTCAACAGATACGCAGTATTTT

J gene: TRBJ2-7
D gene: -
V gene: TRBV5-1
clone size: -
CDR3 protein: CASSLEKGSYEQYF
CDR3 DNA: TGCGCCAGCAGCTTGGAGAAGGGCTCCTACGAGCAGTACTTC

J gene: TRBJ2-5
D gene: -
V gene: TRBV5-5
clone size: -
CDR3 protein: CASSPRAAQETQYF
CDR3 DNA: TGTGCCAGCAGCCCGCGCGCGGCCCAAGAGACCCAGTACTTC

J gene: TRBJ2-2
D gene: -
V gene: TRBV30
clone size: -
CDR3 protein: CAWSGLPNTGELFF
CDR3 DNA: TGTGCCTGGAGTGGGCTTCCGAACACCGGGGAGCTGTTTTTT

J gene: TRBJ2-3
D gene: -
V gene: TRBV5-1
clone size: -
CDR3 protein: CASSSSTDTQYF
CDR3 DNA: TGCGCCAGCAGCTCCTCCACAGATACGCAGTATTTT

J gene: TRBJ1-6
D gene: TRBD1
V gene: TRBV6-5
clone size: -
CDR3 protein: CASSTGQINSPLHF
CDR3 DNA: TGTGCCAGCAGTACGGGACAGATTAATTCACCCCTCCACTTT

J gene: TRBJ1-1
D gene: -
V gene: TRBV5-5
clone size: once
CDR3 protein: CASSAGHNTEAFF
CDR3 DNA: TGTGCCAGCAGCGCAGGACACAACACTGAAGCTTTCTTT